Shown below are 14 T cell receptor beta chains from a single sample sequenced in a study of blood T cell repertoires in COVID-19. Clones were read by immunoSEQ multiplex PCR, and TCRdb kept only the in-frame ones, dropping some. In the table there are some 210,000 clones, approximately 88% of which are singletons. Sequencing was carried out using peripheral blood. These receptor sequences come from a man aged 60 to 75 who had recovered from COVID-19.

The chain links TRBV20-1 to TRBJ1-1, with TRBD1 identical over 9 bases. The CDR3 runs to 10 residues. Per the germline V gene, CDR1 is DFQATT and CDR2 is SNEGSKA (reference sequence). J gave up 11 bases and V 6 bases, and 4 bases lay outside the gene matches. The CDR3 protein is CSAIGQGAFF. DNA for the CDR3: TGCAGTGCCATTGGACAGGGGGCTTTCTTT.

This clone appeared a single time. The chain joins TRBV5-4 to TRBJ2-5, with D unresolved. The V end lost 4 bases, the J end lost 1 base, and 5 bases lay between the germline ends. Germline assignment: CDR1 SGHNT and CDR2 YYREEE (reference sequence). CDR3 size: 12 residues. The chain's CDR3 is CASSSPQETQYF. CDR3 coding DNA: TGTGCCAGCAGCAGCCCCCAAGAGACCCAGTACTTC.

This rearrangement joins TRBV2 to TRBJ2-3; 8 bases are shared with TRBD2. The CDR3 consists of 14 residues. V gave up 5 bases and J gave up 3 bases; unmatched junction bases: 4. Germline CDR1 and CDR2: SNHLY and FYNNEI. The CDR3 coding sequence is TGTGCCAGCAGTCCTAGCGGGTCGACAGATACGCAGTATTTT. Encoded protein: CASSPSGSTDTQYF.

This chain joins TRBV7-3 and TRBJ2-1, with D perhaps matching TRBD1 (6 bases). This CDR3 contains 13 residues. Germline V gene sequence: CDR1 SGHTA, CDR2 FQGTGA. V was clipped by 2 bases and J by 10 bases, with 12 bases between them. The CDR3 protein is CASSLGSGEEQFF. CDR3 in DNA: TGTGCCAGCAGCTTAGGGTCAGGGGAAGAGCAGTTCTTC.

This chain connects TRBV27 to TRBJ2-1; D not resolved. V was clipped by 7 bases and J by 0 bases, with 13 bases between them. CDR1 MNHEY and CDR2 SMNVEV come from the germline V gene (reference sequence). The CDR3 has 15 amino acids. The CDR3 is CASNKRGVSYNEQFF. The CDR3 coding sequence is TGTGCCAGCAACAAAAGAGGAGTCTCCTACAATGAGCAGTTCTTC.

V is TRBV11-2 and J is TRBJ2-1, with 11 bases lining up with TRBD2. V shed 3 bases and J 3 bases; nucleotides not matched to a gene: 1. Germline V gives CDR1 SGHAT, CDR2 FQNNGV. This CDR3 has 15 amino acids. Here the CDR3 reads CASSFTSGSYNEQFF. The CDR3 bases are TGTGCCAGCAGCTTCACTAGCGGGAGCTACAATGAGCAGTTCTTC. The full variable domain, rest sourced from reference TRBV11-2 and TRBJ2-1, is EAGVAQSPRYKIIEKRQSVAFWCNPISGHATLYWYQQILGQGPKLLIQFQNNGVVDDSQLPKDRFSAERLKGVDSTLKIQPAKLEDSAVYLCASSFTSGSYNEQFFGPGTRLTVL.

The chain is built from TRBV5-1 and TRBJ1-1; TRBD1 aligns across 8 bases. CDR1 is SGHRS and CDR2 is YFSETQ in the germline V gene. V shed 3 bases and J 3 bases; nucleotides not matched to a gene: 7. The CDR3 is 15 amino acids. The CDR3 region is CASSSTGVSDTEAFF. In nucleotides, the CDR3 is TGCGCCAGCAGCTCGACAGGGGTTTCGGACACTGAAGCTTTCTTT.

The chain carries TRBV10-1 and TRBJ2-2; tentatively, D is TRBD2 (6 bases). Trimming removed 2 bases at V and 6 bases at J, with 22 bases between. Germline CDR1 WNHNN, CDR2 SYGVQD (reference sequence). The CDR3 is 18 residues long. CDR3 sequence: CASSETVYSGGDSGELFF. Here the CDR3 DNA reads TGCGCCAGCAGTGAGACAGTATATAGCGGTGGGGATTCCGGGGAGCTGTTTTTT.

The chain has TRBV27 and TRBJ2-1; 7 positions agree with TRBD1. Per the germline V gene, CDR1 is MNHEY and CDR2 is SMNVEV (reference sequence). This CDR3 contains 15 residues. Trimming at V came to 3 bases and at J to 6 bases, leaving 8 bases not matched to a gene. This CDR3 is CASSFPDRVSNEQFF. In nucleotides, the CDR3 is TGTGCCAGCAGTTTCCCAGACAGGGTCAGCAATGAGCAGTTCTTC.

CDR3 amino acids: CASTVSGELFF. CDR3 bases: TGTGCCAGCACCGTCTCCGGGGAGCTGTTTTTT. The V call is TRBV6-6, the J call TRBJ2-2; D is ambiguous. The length of the CDR3 is 11 residues. The germline V gene encodes CDR1 MNHNY and CDR2 SVGAGI (reference sequence). Trimming removed 7 bases at V and 6 bases at J, with 6 bases between.

This clone was found once. The chain links TRBV18 to TRBJ1-2; weak D call: TRBD1 (5 bases). The CDR3 consists of 14 residues. The germline V gene has CDR1 KGHSH and CDR2 LQKENI. With 3 bases removed from V and 4 bases from J, the gap between germline ends came to 12 bases. The CDR3 DNA follows: TGTGCCAGCTCACCGCGACAGACTGCCTATGGCTACACCTTC. Protein product: CASSPRQTAYGYTF.

The V gene is TRBV4-1, the J gene TRBJ2-3, with 11 bases fitting TRBD2. V shed 4 bases and J 0 bases; nucleotides not matched to a gene: 3. The germline V gene has CDR1 MGHRA and CDR2 YSYEKL. The CDR3 consists of 16 residues. CDR3 DNA: TGCGCCAGCAGCCCCCGACTAGCGGGGAGCACAGATACGCAGTATTTT. Amino acid sequence: CASSPRLAGSTDTQYF.

The gene calls are TRBV11-3 and TRBJ2-5; 10 bases match TRBD2. The germline V gene has CDR1 SGHNT and CDR2 YENEEA. The V and J ends lost 1 base and 5 bases, in that order; junction bases with no gene match: 7. The CDR3 runs 16 residues. CDR3 bases: TGTGCCAGCAGCTTAGGTCCGCTAGCGGGAGTTGAGACCCAGTACTTC. Translation gives CASSLGPLAGVETQYF.

The V and J genes are TRBV5-4 and TRBJ2-5, with 7 bases lining up with TRBD1. In germline, CDR1 is SGHNT, CDR2 YYREEE (reference sequence). The CDR3 loop spans 13 amino acids. The V segment lost 1 base and the J segment 3 bases; nucleotides outside the gene matches: 0. The CDR3 DNA follows: TGTGCCAGCAGCTTGACAGGGGAAGAGACCCAGTACTTC. Translating gives CASSLTGEETQYF. Filled out from reference TRBV5-4 and TRBJ2-5, the complete variable domain reads ETGVTQSPTHLIKTRGQQVTLRCSSQSGHNTVSWYQQALGQGPQFIFQYYREEENGRGNFPPRFSGLQFPNYSSELNVNALELDDSALYLCASSLTGEETQYFGPGTRLLVL.